This T cell receptor beta chain was sequenced for a study of blood T cell repertoires in COVID-19. The V gene's germline CDR1 is SQVTM and CDR2 ANQGSEA. This CDR3 has 12 amino acids. The germline V and J ends were trimmed by 4 bases and 5 bases, with 11 bases remaining between them. How the authors handled the data: Researchers report that nucleated cell counts were estimated from reference gene primer amplification. This table comes from immunoSEQ multiplex PCR, and its TCRdb copy is limited to in-frame clones, with some not included. V and J calls plus clone size are reproduced from that table; the DNA served to infer D and trimming. The sample consists of over 250,000 clones, about four fifths of them appearing once. Living in 25 or so US areas, the participants were between roughly 18 and 90 years of age. Membership in each cohort depended on participant-reported clinical history. All exposed participants met a person with COVID-19 within 2 weeks before entering the study.

Note on this clone: This same CDR3 is encoded by further DNA sequences in the sample.

V and J are TRBV29-1 and TRBJ2-5; D might be TRBD1 (5 bases). The sample taken for sequencing was PBMCs or T cells enriched from blood (not recorded which). The receptor comes from a man aged 40-55 years who had been exposed to COVID-19. The CDR3 protein is CSVGRAGETQYF. Here the CDR3 DNA reads TGCAGCGTTGGCAGGGCAGGGGAGACCCAGTACTTC.